The rows below give T cell receptor beta chains drawn from one sample of a study of T cell responses to AZD1222 COVID-19 vaccine. The protocol was immunoSEQ multiplex PCR, while the TCRdb copy is restricted to in-frame clones and leaves out a portion. The data show 140,000 to 150,000 clones, with about nine tenths seen just once and about 1.5% held by the top ten. The sample was peripheral blood, taken on day 0 of AZD1222 vaccination. These receptors all come from an adult in good health. The CDR3 runs from the conserved cysteine through the conserved F or W. D genes are given only for firm matches. Not all rows give a size; the values are once, few, many and, for expanded clones, a class.

j_call d_call clone_size v_call cdr3_length cdr3_aa cdr3_nt
TRBJ1-6 NA NA TRBV10-3 14 CAISDRTANSPLHF TGTGCCATCAGTGATAGGACAGCTAATTCACCCCTCCACTTT
TRBJ1-2 TRBD1 NA TRBV5-5 14 CASSLQQGAGGYTF TGTGCCAGCAGCCTACAACAGGGGGCGGGCGGCTACACCTTC
TRBJ2-3 TRBD2 NA TRBV5-4 17 CASSHGLAGMPADTQYF TGTGCCAGCAGCCACGGACTAGCGGGAATGCCGGCAGATACGCAGTATTTT
TRBJ2-7 NA NA TRBV2 14 CASSRGVGSYEQYF TGTGCCAGCAGCCGCGGGGTGGGGTCCTACGAGCAGTACTTC
TRBJ2-3 NA once TRBV3-1/TRBV3-2 13 CASSQSGADTQYF TGTGCCAGCAGCCAGTCGGGGGCAGATACGCAGTATTTT
TRBJ2-1 NA NA TRBV7-3 15 CASSLQRDNYNEQFF TGTGCCAGCAGCTTACAGCGGGACAACTACAATGAGCAGTTCTTC
TRBJ2-7 TRBD1 NA TRBV28 15 CASSLGTGPSYEQYF TGTGCCAGCAGTCTTGGGACAGGGCCTTCCTACGAGCAGTACTTC
TRBJ2-6 NA NA TRBV27 16 CASSLFAVSGANVLTF TGTGCCAGCAGTTTATTCGCCGTCTCTGGGGCCAACGTCCTGACTTTC
TRBJ1-6 NA NA TRBV5-1 13 CASSFRQASPLHF TGCGCCAGCAGCTTTCGACAGGCTTCACCCCTCCACTTT
TRBJ2-5 NA NA TRBV3-1/TRBV3-2 12 CASSQDVLPQYF TGTGCCAGCAGCCAAGATGTGCTCCCCCAGTACTTC
TRBJ2-2 NA NA TRBV11-2 16 CASIPFPIGSAGELFF TGTGCCAGCATTCCCTTCCCCATTGGGTCGGCCGGGGAGCTGTTTTTT
TRBJ2-3 NA NA TRBV9 15 CASSATSLSPDTQYF TGTGCCAGCAGCGCCACTAGCTTGAGTCCAGATACGCAGTATTTT
TRBJ2-1 NA NA TRBV5-5 15 CASSLVALGYNEQFF TGTGCCAGCAGCTTGGTTGCCCTAGGCTACAATGAGCAGTTCTTC
TRBJ2-1 TRBD2 NA TRBV11-2 16 CASSSTLAGGINEQFF TGTGCCAGCAGCTCCACACTAGCGGGAGGGATCAATGAGCAGTTCTTC